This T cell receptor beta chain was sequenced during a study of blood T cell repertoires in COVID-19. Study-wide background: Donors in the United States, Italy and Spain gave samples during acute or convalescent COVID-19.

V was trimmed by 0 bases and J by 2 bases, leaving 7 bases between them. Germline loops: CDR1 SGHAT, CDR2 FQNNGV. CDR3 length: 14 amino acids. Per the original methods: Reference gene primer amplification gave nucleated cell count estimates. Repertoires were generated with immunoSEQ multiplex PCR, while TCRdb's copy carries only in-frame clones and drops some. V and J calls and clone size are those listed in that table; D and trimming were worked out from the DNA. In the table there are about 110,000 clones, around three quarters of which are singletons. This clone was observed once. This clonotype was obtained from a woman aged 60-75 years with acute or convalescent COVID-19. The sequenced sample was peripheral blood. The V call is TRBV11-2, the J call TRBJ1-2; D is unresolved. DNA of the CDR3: TGTGCCAGCAGCTTAGAAGGCGGGAACTATGGCTACACCTTC. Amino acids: CASSLEGGNYGYTF.